This T cell receptor beta chain originates from a study of spatial heterogeneity in lung cancer. For the study at large: The average appearance count of each unique TCR and UMI combination in raw reads was more than eight. Study results and caveats: Within tumors, counts of expanded alpha and beta TCRs tracked tumor mutation counts.

This clonotype was counted many times. Its cognate antigen is unknown. J lost 7 bases, V lost 1 base, and 4 bases had no gene match. Germline V lookup: CDR1 DFQATT, CDR2 SNEGSKA (reference sequence). The CDR3 runs 13 residues. TCRdb passed the 5' RACE reads through MiXCR, listing each CDR3 protein once. The table includes more than 20,000 distinct CDR3 sequences, under 6.5% detected once. Time point of the sample: sample taken at primary tumor resection. The donors comprised about 70 untreated early-stage non-small cell lung cancer patients. The receptor comes from a male donor with early-stage non-small cell lung cancer. The chain uses TRBV20-1 and TRBJ2-1, with TRBD2 matching 7 bases. The sample here was lung tumor tissue, taken at surgery. The CDR3 nucleotides are TGCAGTGCTAGAGGTAGCGGGCCAAATGAGCAGTTCTTC. As protein: CSARGSGPNEQFF.